The next 13 T cell receptor beta chains were all read from a single sample in a study of blood T cell repertoires in COVID-19. TCRdb keeps only in-frame clones here, not all; method: immunoSEQ multiplex PCR. The sample has 300,000 to 400,000 clones, about 83% seen once. The sequencing input was peripheral blood. These TCRs come from a man aged 30 to 45 with active or convalescent COVID-19.

The chain is built from TRBV14 and TRBJ2-5; no firm D call. CDR1 is SGHDN, CDR2 FVKESK, per germline. The CDR3 spans 15 residues. The ends were cut back, 1 base at V and 4 bases at J, with 13 bases in the middle. The CDR3 spells CASSQVLPAPETQYF. CDR3 bases: TGTGCCAGCAGCCAAGTACTCCCTGCTCCAGAGACCCAGTACTTC.

J is TRBJ2-1 and V is TRBV3-1 (or the pseudogene TRBV3-2); D perhaps matches TRBD1 (5 bases). This CDR3 spans 16 amino acids. The germline V gene has CDR1 LGHDT and CDR2 YNNKEL (reference sequence). V was clipped by 4 bases and J by 8 bases, with 21 bases between them. This CDR3 is CASSRGEGVKVYEQFF. The CDR3 DNA sequence: TGTGCCAGCAGCCGAGGCGAAGGGGTTAAAGTATATGAGCAGTTCTTC.

CDR3 residues: CASSPRTSGGINDEQFF. In DNA, the CDR3 is TGTGCCAGCAGCCCTCGGACTAGCGGGGGTATTAACGATGAGCAGTTCTTC. The chain combines TRBV7-9 with TRBJ2-1; 13 bases map to TRBD2. V shed 5 bases and J 8 bases; nucleotides not matched to a gene: 12. From germline, CDR1 is SEHNR and CDR2 FQNEAQ (reference sequence). CDR3 length equals 17 residues. The variable domain in full, completed from reference TRBV7-9 and TRBJ2-1, reads DTGVSQNPRHKITKRGQNVTFRCDPISEHNRLYWYRQTLGQGPEFLTYFQNEAQLEKSRLLSDRFSAERPKGSFSTLEIQRTEQGDSAMYLCASSPRTSGGINDEQFFGPGTRLTVL.

This chain links TRBV5-5 with TRBJ2-1, with TRBD2 as a possible D gene (6 bases). Trimming stripped 0 bases from V and 1 base from J, with 23 bases between. CDR3 size: 20 residues. Germline V gives CDR1 SGHKS, CDR2 YYEKEE (reference sequence). The CDR3: CASSLGLGTFHAPSYNEQFF. The CDR3, as DNA: TGTGCCAGCAGCTTGGGATTGGGGACTTTTCACGCACCTTCCTACAATGAGCAGTTCTTC.

The genes are TRBV30 and TRBJ2-3; D is unclear. This CDR3 comprises 11 residues. Germline assignment: CDR1 GTSNPN and CDR2 SVGIG (reference sequence). Trimming removed 1 base from V and 6 bases from J, with 5 bases in between. DNA for the CDR3: TGTGCCTGGAGTGAGAGGGATACGCAGTATTTT. Amino acids: CAWSERDTQYF.

The chain recombines TRBV24-1 with TRBJ2-3; the match to TRBD2 covers 11 bases. CDR1 and CDR2 (germline): KGHDR, SFDVKD. J was trimmed by 2 bases and V by 3 bases; bases with no gene match: 3. This CDR3 comprises 16 residues. The CDR3 here is CATSDPTSGVTDTQYF. DNA of the CDR3: TGTGCCACCAGTGATCCGACTAGCGGGGTCACAGATACGCAGTATTTT.

The chain carries TRBV4-3 and TRBJ2-1; 11 bases are a match to TRBD2. Losses at the gene ends were 4 bases for V and 5 bases for J; bases not matched to a gene: 10. The germline gives CDR1 LGHNA, CDR2 YSLEER. The CDR3 runs to 17 residues. DNA for the CDR3: TGCGCCAGCAGCCCCTATAGCGGGGGGGCCAAGGACAATGAGCAGTTCTTC. Its translation is CASSPYSGGAKDNEQFF.

V and J are TRBV24-1 and TRBJ1-5; TRBD1 matches 8 bases. Germline lookup yields CDR1 KGHDR and CDR2 SFDVKD. V lost 3 bases, J lost 7 bases, and 4 bases stayed unmatched. The CDR3 consists of 14 residues. CDR3 protein: CATSDGGTGQPQHF. The DNA for the CDR3 is TGTGCCACCAGTGATGGAGGGACAGGCCAGCCCCAGCATTTT.

The genes are TRBV28 and TRBJ1-2, with D perhaps matching TRBD1 (6 bases). The V gene's germline CDR1 is MDHEN and CDR2 SYDVKM. The CDR3 runs to 14 residues. The V end was cut by 5 bases, the J end by 8 bases, with 18 bases between. The CDR3 DNA follows: TGTGCCAGCAGTCCCACCACAGGGACGGGGGGCTACACCTTC. Residues: CASSPTTGTGGYTF.

This sequence joins TRBV4-1 and TRBJ2-3; D is ambiguous. There are 15 residues in the CDR3. Germline CDR1 is MGHRA and CDR2 is YSYEKL. V lost 1 base to trimming and J lost 2 bases, with 10 bases between them. CDR3 DNA: TGCGCCAGCAGCCAAGTCCAGGTTCTCACAGATACGCAGTATTTT. It encodes CASSQVQVLTDTQYF.

The V gene is TRBV28, the J gene TRBJ1-1; perhaps TRBD1 as D (5 bases). Germline CDR1 MDHEN, CDR2 SYDVKM. This CDR3 has 13 residues. V was shortened by 9 bases and J by 1 base, with 12 bases between the two germline ends. For the CDR3, the DNA is TGTGCCAGTAGGGGCAGGGAGAACACTGAAGCTTTCTTT. Translating gives CASRGRENTEAFF. The entire variable domain, with the rest obtained from reference TRBV28 and TRBJ1-1, is as follows: DVKVTQSSRYLVKRTGEKVFLECVQDMDHENMFWYRQDPGLGLRLIYFSYDVKMKEKGDIPEGYSVSREKKERFSLILESASTNQTSMYLCASRGRENTEAFFGQGTRLTVV.

The gene calls are TRBV7-9 and TRBJ1-1; 8 bases match TRBD1. The CDR3 consists of 16 residues. CDR1 is SEHNR, CDR2 FQNEAQ, per germline (reference sequence). V gave up 0 bases and J gave up 6 bases; unmatched junction bases: 9. Written as DNA, the CDR3 is TGTGCCAGCAGCTTAGCCGAGACAGGGGATGACGCTGAAGCTTTCTTT. This gives the protein CASSLAETGDDAEAFF.

The rearrangement uses TRBV27 and TRBJ1-1; no firm D call. The CDR3 loop spans 14 amino acids. V dropped 6 bases and J dropped 4 bases, with 15 bases sitting between them. CDR1 and CDR2 (germline): MNHEY, SMNVEV (reference sequence). Here the CDR3 reads CASSQRGGGTEAFF. In DNA, the CDR3 is TGTGCCAGCAGCCAACGTGGCGGCGGCACTGAAGCTTTCTTT.